This T cell receptor (beta chain) was identified in a study of siplizumab effects on memory and regulatory T cells. Overall study results and limits: Contribution to the alloresponse seemed major for naive T cells, which also seemed more diverse than memory cells. Proof of suppressive function in proliferating Tregs from siplizumab cultures was not established. Naive versus memory phenotype went unassigned for roughly 80-96% of proliferating CD4+ or CD8+ clones.

Points on this clone: The target antigen is unknown.

The V end lost 6 bases, the J end lost 0 bases, and 18 bases lay between the germline ends. This CDR3 comprises 17 residues. Germline V gene data show CDR1 as MNHEY and CDR2 as SMNVEV (reference sequence). Only in-frame clones appear in the TCRdb table, and some are missing; sequencing was by immunoSEQ multiplex PCR. The table has about 87,000 clones, around 90% seen once. This chain joins TRBV27 and TRBJ1-3; the D gene is possibly TRBD1 (6 bases). The clonotype comes from a human donor in good health. Sequencing was done on a sample of CD4+ T cells sorted from blood. CDR3 residues: CASSQDWGHSSGNTIYF. CDR3 bases: TGTGCCAGCAGCCAGGATTGGGGGCACAGCTCTGGAAACACCATATATTTT.